What follows are 27 T cell receptor beta chains derived from one specimen sequenced in a study of monozygotic twins with inflammatory bowel disease. Reprocessing the 5' RACE reads, TCRdb reports a single entry for every CDR3 protein and omits DNA. Here the sample table reports approximately 330,000 distinct CDR3 sequences. The sequenced material came from blood. The receptors stem from a human donor with ulcerative colitis or Crohn's disease, or a healthy co-twin of an affected twin (not recorded which).

The rearrangement uses TRBV5-1 and TRBJ2-1; as DNA is missing, the TRBD1 call by TCRdb cannot be tested. The germline gives CDR1 SGHRS, CDR2 YFSETQ. CDR3 length equals 15 residues. The CDR3 sequence is CASSVPQVPYNEQFF.

The J gene is TRBJ1-1, the V gene TRBV2. This CDR3 comprises 15 residues. CDR1 and CDR2 (germline): SNHLY, FYNNEI. The CDR3 is CASSTQGSANTEAFF.

The chain has TRBV4-1 and TRBJ1-1; TCRdb indicates TRBD1, and absent DNA this call remains unverified. Germline assignment: CDR1 MGHRA and CDR2 YSYEKL. The CDR3 runs 16 residues. CDR3 sequence: CASSQRRNFLNTEAFF.

The chain employs TRBV6-1 and TRBJ1-5. CDR1 is MNHNS, CDR2 SASEGT, per germline. CDR3 length: 13 residues. The CDR3 sequence is CASSENSDQPQHF.

The CDR3 here is CASSHPIPNNEQFF. This sequence joins TRBV4-1 and TRBJ2-1. The CDR3 length is 14 residues. Germline values: CDR1 MGHRA, CDR2 YSYEKL.

The rearrangement joins TRBV4-1 to TRBJ2-7; TCRdb lists TRBD1, though no DNA is available to test this call. CDR1 is MGHRA, CDR2 YSYEKL, per germline. CDR3 length: 17 residues. The CDR3 sequence: CASSQPSQRAPNYEQYF.

This sequence joins TRBV4-2 and TRBJ1-5; TCRdb names TRBD1, which stays unverified in the absence of DNA. The CDR3 sequence is 14 residues long. Germline CDR1 and CDR2: LGHNA and YNFKEQ. The CDR3 here is CASSPGQGLEAQHF.

The V gene is TRBV7-2, the J gene TRBJ2-7; TCRdb proposes TRBD1, but this gene call is untestable without DNA. Germline CDR1 reads SGHTA; CDR2 reads FQGNSA. The CDR3 sequence is 15 residues long. The CDR3 reads CASSATGGLSYEQYF.

This CDR3 reads CASSQQGANEKLFF. The chain carries TRBV5-1 and TRBJ1-4; TCRdb gives TRBD1 as the D gene, but with no DNA this cannot be confirmed. This CDR3 is 14 amino acids long. Germline V CDR1 and CDR2: SGHRS, YFSETQ.

V and J are TRBV7-9 and TRBJ2-1. Germline-derived CDR1 and CDR2 are SEHNR and FQNEAQ (reference sequence). The length of the CDR3 is 16 residues. CDR3 protein: CASSVEAGSSYNEQFF.

The genes are TRBV7-2 and TRBJ2-3; the TCRdb call, TRBD2, lacks DNA for checking. Germline CDR1 is SGHTA and CDR2 is FQGNSA. The CDR3 is 16 residues long. The CDR3 loop reads CASSKTGTSFTDTQYF.

The chain joins TRBV2 to TRBJ2-1. This CDR3 has 12 amino acids. CDR1 and CDR2 (germline): SNHLY, FYNNEI. The CDR3 sequence: CASSDVYNEQFF.

V and J are TRBV7-3 and TRBJ2-5; TCRdb calls TRBD1, which cannot be checked without DNA. Germline loops: CDR1 SGHTA, CDR2 FQGTGA. This CDR3 has 15 residues. The CDR3 loop reads CASSLNGMNQETQYF.

This chain uses TRBV7-9 with TRBJ2-5; absent DNA, TCRdb's TRBD1 call cannot be checked. Germline CDR1 is SEHNR and CDR2 is FQNEAQ (reference sequence). The length of the CDR3 is 16 residues. This chain's CDR3 is CASSLSGDRVGKTQYF.

The chain combines TRBV21-1 with TRBJ1-5; TCRdb's assignment of TRBD1 cannot be checked, as there is no DNA. TRBV21-1 is a documented pseudogene. The CDR3 totals 17 residues. The CDR3 reads CASSSRTPTGVNQPQHF.

The V gene is TRBV27, the J gene TRBJ2-2; TCRdb's assignment of TRBD1 cannot be checked, as there is no DNA. CDR1 MNHEY and CDR2 SMNVEV come from the germline V gene (reference sequence). The CDR3 is 15 amino acids. Here the CDR3 reads CASSSSGLGTGELFF.

This rearrangement joins TRBV20-1 to TRBJ1-1; the D call from TCRdb, TRBD1, cannot be confirmed without DNA. This CDR3 has 13 amino acids. Germline CDR1 is DFQATT and CDR2 is SNEGSKA (reference sequence). CDR3 sequence: CSVTTGVGTEAFF.

The chain recombines TRBV20-1 with TRBJ2-3. This CDR3 is 14 amino acids long. Germline CDR1 is DFQATT and CDR2 is SNEGSKA (reference sequence). CDR3 region: CSAISATSTDTQYF.

The chain combines TRBV5-4 with TRBJ2-1; without DNA, the TCRdb call of TRBD2 cannot be checked. CDR3 length: 14 residues. Germline CDR1 reads SGHNT; CDR2 reads YYREEE (reference sequence). The CDR3 protein is CASSFKLAVSEQFF.

This rearrangement joins TRBV10-2 to TRBJ1-1. Germline V gives CDR1 WSHSY, CDR2 SAAADI. The CDR3 extends over 12 amino acids. The CDR3 reads CAVGFRHTEAFF.

The chain is built from TRBV19 and TRBJ1-5. Germline V lookup: CDR1 LNHDA, CDR2 SQIVND (reference sequence). The CDR3 has 15 residues. CDR3 loop: CASSSGGGSNQPQHF.

This chain uses TRBV7-9 with TRBJ2-5; with no DNA, the TCRdb D assignment of TRBD1 cannot be verified. CDR3 length: 14 amino acids. Germline V gene data show CDR1 as SEHNR and CDR2 as FQNEAQ (reference sequence). The CDR3 here is CASSTRSGAETQYF.

The chain carries TRBV28 and TRBJ2-7; the D call from TCRdb, TRBD1, cannot be confirmed without DNA. The length of the CDR3 is 16 residues. Germline loops: CDR1 MDHEN, CDR2 SYDVKM. The CDR3 is CASSFLRQGTANEQYF.

This chain links TRBV7-7 with TRBJ2-2; TCRdb's assignment of TRBD1 cannot be checked, as there is no DNA. Germline V gene data show CDR1 as SSHAT and CDR2 as FNYEAQ (reference sequence). The CDR3 runs to 15 residues. CDR3: CASSRTGGNTGELFF. Together with reference TRBV7-7 and TRBJ2-2, the CDR3 gives the full variable domain: GAGVSQSPRYKVTKRGQDVTLRCDPISSHATLYWYQQALGQGPEFLTYFNYEAQPDKSGLPSDRFSAERPEGSISTLTIQRTEQRDSAMYRCASSRTGGNTGELFFGEGSRLTVL.

V is TRBV6-6 and J is TRBJ1-2. CDR3 length equals 12 residues. The germline CDR1 and CDR2 sequences are MNHNY and SVGAGI (reference sequence). CDR3 in amino acids: CASRGINYGYTF.

The chain uses TRBV6-5 and TRBJ1-6; the TRBD1 assignment by TCRdb is unverifiable without DNA. The germline V gene encodes CDR1 MNHEY and CDR2 SVGAGI. The CDR3 is 15 residues long. This CDR3 is CASSYSTGGNSPLHF.

This chain joins TRBV12-3 or TRBV12-4 and TRBJ2-5. The CDR3 spans 11 residues. CDR3 loop: CASMKVETQYF.